The 3 T cell receptor beta chains given below trace back to one sample, sequenced in a study of cytomegalovirus exposure and HLA in healthy donors. The PCR was carried out with 60 Vbeta primers and 13 Jbeta primers. Produced via immunoSEQ multiplex PCR; TCRdb's table is partial and in-frame only. The sample has nearly 200,000 clones, 85% to 90% seen once. The sequenced sample consisted of PBMCs. Receptors originate from a man aged 25-45 years in good health and CMV-seronegative.

V and J are TRBV6-1 and TRBJ2-5, with a possible D match to TRBD2 (6 bases). From germline, CDR1 is MNHNS and CDR2 SASEGT. This CDR3 is 15 amino acids long. V lost 0 bases and J 3 bases, leaving 11 bases between the germline ends. CDR3 bases: TGTGCCAGCAGTGAAGCGAGGCGGGGCAAAGAGACCCAGTACTTC. It is translated as CASSEARRGKETQYF.

The rearrangement links TRBV4-1 to TRBJ1-2; 9 positions agree with TRBD1. This CDR3 has 15 amino acids. Germline trimming cut 4 bases from V and 8 bases from J; bases unmatched to any gene: 11. Germline V CDR1 and CDR2: MGHRA, YSYEKL. Written as DNA, the CDR3 is TGCGCCAGCAGCCTCGGGACAGGGACGATACCCGGCTACACCTTC. As protein: CASSLGTGTIPGYTF.

The chain is built from TRBV4-3 and TRBJ2-2; 8 bases match TRBD1. Germline V CDR1 and CDR2: LGHNA, YSLEER. The CDR3 loop spans 14 amino acids. V dropped 5 bases and J dropped 8; count of bases not matched to a gene: 7. Here the CDR3 reads CASSSRTGFGELFF. In DNA, the CDR3 is TGCGCCAGCAGCAGCCGGACAGGGTTTGGGGAGCTGTTTTTT.